Following are 29 T cell receptor beta chains from one sample sequenced in a study of blood T cell repertoires in COVID-19. The protocol was immunoSEQ multiplex PCR, while the TCRdb copy is restricted to in-frame clones and leaves out a portion. The sample lists more than 9,500 clones; 60% to 75% were seen once. Sequencing used peripheral blood. The receptors come from a man aged 55 to 70 with COVID-19, enrolled during active disease.

The chain uses TRBV30 and TRBJ1-4, with D possibly being TRBD1 (5 bases). The CDR3 has 16 amino acids. Germline CDR1 is GTSNPN and CDR2 is SVGIG (reference sequence). V lost 5 bases and J lost 1, with 17 bases in between. The CDR3 sequence: CAWGQLAGQTNEKLFF. The DNA for the CDR3 is TGTGCCTGGGGTCAGTTGGCGGGGCAAACTAATGAAAAACTGTTTTTT.

Here the CDR3 DNA reads TGTGCCAGCAGGCCACAGGGATACACAGATACGCAGTATTTT. Translating gives CASRPQGYTDTQYF. The V call is TRBV27, the J call TRBJ2-3; D is possibly TRBD1 (6 bases). This CDR3 has 14 residues. V was clipped by 6 bases and J by 2 bases, with 12 bases between them. Germline assignment: CDR1 MNHEY and CDR2 SMNVEV (reference sequence).

The CDR3 reads CASMPGLAGGAEQFF. In DNA, the CDR3 is TGCGCCAGCATGCCGGGACTAGCGGGAGGGGCTGAGCAGTTCTTC. The gene calls are TRBV10-2 and TRBJ2-1; 16 bases map to TRBD2. Per germline, CDR1 WSHSY and CDR2 SAAADI. V dropped 7 bases and J dropped 9; count of bases not matched to a gene: 6. There are 15 residues in the CDR3.

The J gene is TRBJ2-5, the V gene TRBV3-1 (or the pseudogene TRBV3-2); TRBD1 might be the D (5 bases). V lost 3 bases, J lost 7 bases, and 9 bases lay in between. The CDR3 is 12 residues long. CDR1 is LGHDT and CDR2 is YNNKEL in the germline V gene (reference sequence). CDR3 amino acids: CASSQGQGTQYF. DNA for the CDR3: TGTGCCAGCAGCCAGGGGCAGGGGACCCAGTACTTC.

The chain combines TRBV5-1 with TRBJ1-2, with 10 bases matching TRBD1. V shed 4 bases, J shed 5 bases, and the junction held 11 bases outside the gene matches. CDR1 SGHRS and CDR2 YFSETQ come from the germline V gene. This CDR3 contains 16 residues. Here the CDR3 DNA reads TGCGCCAGCAGCCCCGGGCTTGACAGGGGGCATTATGGCTACACCTTC. Translation gives CASSPGLDRGHYGYTF.

There are a few counts of this clone. The chain joins TRBV7-6 to TRBJ2-2, with 7 bases fitting TRBD2. V lost 5 bases and J lost 1; bases outside the gene matches: 13. Germline V gene sequence: CDR1 SGHVS, CDR2 FNYEAQ. The CDR3 sequence is 18 residues long. This CDR3 is CASSILPFAGENTGELFF. The CDR3 DNA follows: TGTGCCAGCAGCATACTTCCTTTCGCGGGAGAGAACACCGGGGAGCTGTTTTTT.

This clone was picked up one time. The V and J genes are TRBV19 and TRBJ2-2; D possibly corresponds to TRBD2 (8 bases). From germline, CDR1 is LNHDA and CDR2 SQIVND (reference sequence). V lost 7 bases and J 0 bases, leaving 15 bases between the germline ends. This CDR3 has 16 residues. CDR3 DNA sequence: TGTGCCAGTAAGGGGGCTAGCGGGTCGAACACCGGGGAGCTGTTTTTT. Residues: CASKGASGSNTGELFF.

The chain uses TRBV7-2 and TRBJ2-7, with 8 bases aligning to TRBD2. Trimming removed 6 bases from V and 2 bases from J; junction bases left unmatched: 3. Per germline, CDR1 SGHTA and CDR2 FQGNSA. This CDR3 region has 13 residues. CDR3 protein: CASSRSGTYEQYV. CDR3 DNA: TGTGCCAGCAGTCGTAGCGGGACCTACGAGCAGTACGTC.

The genes are TRBV21-1 and TRBJ2-5; whether TRBD1, the table's D call, matches the DNA was not checked. TRBV21-1 is flagged as a pseudogene. The CDR3 extends over 14 amino acids. In DNA form, the CDR3 reads TGTGCCAGCAGCAAAGCCAGATTCTGGGAGACCCAGTACTTC. The encoded protein is CASSKARFWETQYF.

The chain employs TRBV3-1 (or the pseudogene TRBV3-2) and TRBJ2-1; a weak D match, TRBD2 (6 bases). Germline CDR1 LGHDT, CDR2 YNNKEL (reference sequence). The CDR3 sequence is 16 residues long. V was shortened by 4 bases and J by 7 bases, with 20 bases between the two germline ends. The DNA for the CDR3 is TGTGCCAGCAGCCTTTTTCTTACGGGAGCCTGGAATGAGCAGTTCTTC. Its translation is CASSLFLTGAWNEQFF.

J is TRBJ1-2 and V is TRBV12-3 or TRBV12-4; no clear D. V lost 8 bases and J 2 bases, leaving 6 bases between the germline ends. This CDR3 contains 11 residues. The DNA for the CDR3 is TGTGCCAGCCGGGGAAACTATGGCTACACCTTC. This sequence encodes CASRGNYGYTF.

The rearrangement uses TRBV5-1 and TRBJ2-7, with TRBD2 as a possible D gene (5 bases). This CDR3 is built from 15 residues. V gave up 4 bases and J gave up 1 base, with 15 bases separating them. From germline, CDR1 is SGHRS and CDR2 YFSETQ. The CDR3 sequence: CASSPTLGNSYEQYF. CDR3 sequence (DNA): TGCGCCAGCAGCCCGACACTAGGGAATTCCTACGAGCAGTACTTC.

The chain uses TRBV9 and TRBJ2-1; 13 bases align to TRBD2. J was trimmed by 8 bases and V by 4 bases; bases with no gene match: 9. The CDR3 runs to 16 residues. The germline CDR1 and CDR2 sequences are SGDLS and YYNGEE. The CDR3 protein is CASSFTSGRGIDEQFF. DNA of the CDR3: TGTGCCAGCAGCTTTACTAGCGGGAGGGGTATCGATGAGCAGTTCTTC.

CDR3 protein: CASGLGQGESPLHF. The CDR3 bases are TGTGCTAGTGGTTTGGGACAGGGGGAATCACCCCTCCACTTT. This chain connects TRBV12-5 to TRBJ1-6, with 9 bases fitting TRBD1. The CDR3 has 14 residues. Germline trimming cut 1 base from V and 10 bases from J; bases unmatched to any gene: 2. The germline CDR1 and CDR2 sequences are LGHNT and FRNRAP.

The V call is TRBV28, the J call TRBJ2-3, with 12 bases that match TRBD2. The CDR3 contains 19 residues. The J segment lost 1 base and the V segment lost 2 bases, leaving 10 bases of the junction unmatched. Germline CDR1 MDHEN, CDR2 SYDVKM. The CDR3 is CASSLLAGGPGGGTDTQYF. As DNA, the CDR3 is TGTGCCAGCAGTTTACTAGCGGGGGGGCCCGGCGGTGGCACAGATACGCAGTATTTT.

The chain joins TRBV27 to TRBJ2-1, with 10 nucleotides matching TRBD2. This CDR3 has 15 residues. With 6 bases clipped from V and 6 bases from J, the junction kept 8 bases outside the gene matches. Germline V CDR1 and CDR2: MNHEY, SMNVEV (reference sequence). The CDR3 reads CASRSIAGGVNEQFF. CDR3 sequence (DNA): TGTGCCAGCAGGTCAATAGCGGGGGGTGTCAATGAGCAGTTCTTC.

V and J are TRBV28 and TRBJ2-7, with 9 bases matching TRBD2. CDR3 size: 15 residues. The V gene's germline CDR1 is MDHEN and CDR2 SYDVKM. V was pared by 7 bases and J by 6 bases, with 13 bases of the junction left unmatched. The CDR3 spells CASTRGRGFRGEQYF. DNA of the CDR3: TGTGCCAGCACCCGCGGGAGGGGGTTTCGTGGCGAGCAGTACTTC.

The J gene is TRBJ2-3, the V gene TRBV15; perhaps TRBD2 as D (5 bases). Germline CDR1 is LNHNV and CDR2 is YYDKDF (reference sequence). The V end lost 0 bases, the J end lost 5 bases, and 12 bases lay between the germline ends. The CDR3 is 15 residues long. CDR3 sequence reads: CATSREEGVQDTQYF. CDR3 sequence (DNA): TGTGCCACCAGCAGAGAAGAGGGAGTGCAAGATACGCAGTATTTT.

The genes are TRBV19 and TRBJ2-3; 7 bases line up with TRBD2. The CDR3 is made up of 16 amino acids. Germline CDR1 reads LNHDA; CDR2 reads SQIVND (reference sequence). V was clipped by 3 bases and J by 2 bases; unmatched bases: 8. The chain's CDR3 is CASSISGGGLTDTQYF. The CDR3 DNA is TGTGCCAGTAGTATCTCTGGCGGGGGACTCACAGATACGCAGTATTTT.

The gene calls are TRBV5-6 and TRBJ2-3, with 9 bases lining up with TRBD2. The CDR3 totals 15 residues. With 4 bases clipped from V and 4 bases from J, the junction kept 7 bases outside the gene matches. CDR1 SGHDT and CDR2 YYEEEE come from the germline V gene. The CDR3 protein is CASSPVAGAPDTQYF. Here the CDR3 DNA reads TGTGCCAGCAGCCCGGTAGCGGGAGCCCCAGATACGCAGTATTTT.

The genes are TRBV24-1 and TRBJ1-6; the D is unclear. Trimming removed 6 bases at V and 8 bases at J, with 13 bases between. The germline V gene has CDR1 KGHDR and CDR2 SFDVKD. The CDR3 runs to 14 residues. CDR3 in DNA: TGTGCCACCAGTCCCCGTTGGGCTGATTCACCCCTCCACTTT. It translates to CATSPRWADSPLHF.

The genes are TRBV11-3 and TRBJ1-2; TRBD1 might be the D (6 bases). CDR1 and CDR2 (germline): SGHNT, YENEEA. V lost 2 bases, J lost 4 bases, and 14 bases lay in between. The CDR3 runs to 15 residues. The CDR3 here is CASSLTLQGAYGYTF. CDR3 nucleotides: TGTGCCAGCAGCTTAACCCTACAGGGTGCCTATGGCTACACCTTC.

The chain joins TRBV27 to TRBJ2-1; D may be TRBD1 (6 bases). The V gene's germline CDR1 is MNHEY and CDR2 SMNVEV (reference sequence). Trimming removed 4 bases from V and 1 base from J, with 11 bases in between. This CDR3 has 15 amino acids. The CDR3 DNA is TGTGCCAGCAGTTCCAATAGGGGGTCCTACAATGAGCAGTTCTTC. Translating gives CASSSNRGSYNEQFF.

CDR3 nucleotides: TGTGCCAGCAGTCGCGACAGGCAAGAGACCCAGTACTTC. Its protein is CASSRDRQETQYF. The chain carries TRBV6-2 or TRBV6-3 and TRBJ2-5; D possibly corresponds to TRBD1 (6 bases). The V gene's germline CDR1 is MNHEY and CDR2 SVGEGT. The CDR3 length is 13 residues. The V end lost 5 bases, the J end lost 2 bases, and 9 bases lay between the germline ends.

The rearrangement links TRBV25-1 to TRBJ1-1; perhaps TRBD1 as D (6 bases). Germline CDR1 reads MGHDK; CDR2 reads SYGVNS. V was pared by 6 bases and J by 3 bases, with 20 bases between. There are 16 residues in the CDR3. The CDR3 DNA is TGTGCCAGCAGGGGGACACCCTCAAAGGGGGACACTGAAGCTTTCTTT. It is translated as CASRGTPSKGDTEAFF.

This chain connects TRBV6-5 to TRBJ1-5, with D unclear. Trimming pared 0 bases from V and 6 bases from J, leaving 6 bases between. CDR1 MNHEY and CDR2 SVGAGI come from the germline V gene. The CDR3 contains 13 residues. CDR3 sequence: CASSYSAAQPQHF. CDR3 DNA sequence: TGTGCCAGCAGTTACTCAGCGGCTCAGCCCCAGCATTTT.

Sample share makes this clone medium-sized. The chain joins TRBV19 to TRBJ2-1; 7 bases align to TRBD2. V gave up 1 base and J gave up 4 bases; unmatched junction bases: 4. The CDR3 covers 15 residues. Per the germline V gene, CDR1 is LNHDA and CDR2 is SQIVND (reference sequence). The CDR3 sequence: CASSIAGRPYNEQFF. Here the CDR3 DNA reads TGTGCCAGTAGTATAGCCGGGAGGCCTTACAATGAGCAGTTCTTC.

V and J are TRBV5-6 and TRBJ2-1; 12 nucleotides match TRBD2. Germline-derived CDR1 and CDR2 are SGHDT and YYEEEE. The CDR3 extends over 16 amino acids. Unmatched junction bases numbered 8, after V lost 4 bases and J lost 6 bases. The CDR3 loop reads CASSRGLAGWVNEQFF. CDR3 coding DNA: TGTGCCAGCAGCCGCGGACTAGCGGGATGGGTCAATGAGCAGTTCTTC.

This rearrangement joins TRBV29-1 to TRBJ2-3; 9 bases map to TRBD1. The germline gives CDR1 SQVTM, CDR2 ANQGSEA. The CDR3 runs 14 residues. Unmatched junction bases numbered 4, after V lost 6 bases and J lost 0 bases. The CDR3 is CSVAGQGSTDTQYF. For the CDR3, the DNA is TGCAGCGTCGCGGGACAGGGAAGCACAGATACGCAGTATTTT.